What follows are 25 T cell receptor beta chains derived from one specimen sequenced in a study of cytomegalovirus exposure and HLA in healthy donors. The study ran its PCR with 60 Vbeta and 13 Jbeta primers. Profiled with immunoSEQ multiplex PCR; TCRdb holds only in-frame clones, not every one. The repertoire holds roughly 130,000 clones, around four fifths seen once, with roughly 1.2% in the top ten. Sequenced material: PBMCs. The source of these receptors is a boy younger than 18 in good health and CMV-seronegative.

The chain has TRBV25-1 and TRBJ2-7; the match to TRBD2 covers 7 bases. V lost 7 bases and J lost 7; bases outside the gene matches: 10. This CDR3 contains 13 residues. Germline V CDR1 and CDR2: MGHDK, SYGVNS. CDR3: CASTDGGVGEQYF. CDR3 DNA sequence: TGTGCCAGCACCGATGGGGGGGTGGGGGAGCAGTACTTC.

The gene calls are TRBV11-2 and TRBJ2-7, with TRBD2 matching over 12 bases. CDR1 and CDR2 (germline): SGHAT, FQNNGV. Trimming cost V 5 bases and J 4 bases; bases outside gene matches: 3. The CDR3 sequence is 14 residues long. In DNA form, the CDR3 reads TGTGCCAGCAGCCTCGGACTAGCGGGATACGAGCAGTACTTC. As protein: CASSLGLAGYEQYF.

The chain couples TRBV10-2 to TRBJ1-1, with TRBD1 as a possible D gene (5 bases). Trimming removed 6 bases at V and 3 bases at J, with 11 bases between. Germline CDR1 and CDR2: WSHSY and SAAADI. This CDR3 is 13 amino acids long. As DNA, the CDR3 is TGCGCCAGCAGCGGGACGGGGGACACTGAAGCTTTCTTT. It yields the protein CASSGTGDTEAFF.

This clone was seen just once. The chain joins TRBV25-1 to TRBJ2-1; 14 bases align to TRBD2. From germline, CDR1 is MGHDK and CDR2 SYGVNS. The CDR3 contains 17 residues. The ends lost 6 bases at V and 10 bases at J; junction bases unmatched: 14. Written as DNA, the CDR3 is TGTGCCAGCAGCCGACTCCCGGGACTAGCGGGAGAGGGCGAGCAGTTCTTC. Translation: CASSRLPGLAGEGEQFF.

This clone appeared once. This chain uses TRBV5-1 with TRBJ2-1; D unclear. The germline V gene has CDR1 SGHRS and CDR2 YFSETQ. CDR3 size: 11 residues. The V and J ends lost 4 bases and 7 bases respectively, with 6 bases between them. The CDR3 region has the DNA TGCGCCAGCAGCACAAGTAATGAGCAGTTCTTC. It yields the protein CASSTSNEQFF. Together with reference TRBV5-1 and TRBJ2-1, the CDR3 gives the full variable domain: KAGVTQTPRYLIKTRGQQVTLSCSPISGHRSVSWYQQTPGQGLQFLFEYFSETQRNKGNFPGRFSGRQFSNSRSEMNVSTLELGDSALYLCASSTSNEQFFGPGTRLTVL.

The chain carries TRBV6-1 and TRBJ1-1; a weak D match, TRBD1 (6 bases). CDR3 length: 15 residues. The V gene lost 2 bases and the J gene lost 4 bases, with 14 bases spanning the gap. The germline gives CDR1 MNHNS, CDR2 SASEGT. CDR3 residues: CASSEPITGPTEAFF. CDR3 in DNA: TGTGCCAGCAGTGAACCCATAACAGGGCCCACTGAAGCTTTCTTT.

The chain has TRBV15 and TRBJ1-1; D uncertain. The V and J ends lost 5 bases and 0 bases respectively, with 7 bases between them. The V gene's germline CDR1 is LNHNV and CDR2 YYDKDF (reference sequence). CDR3 length: 13 amino acids. CDR3 DNA: TGTGCCACCAGCGGGAGGGTGAACACTGAAGCTTTCTTT. Amino acids: CATSGRVNTEAFF.

This rearrangement joins TRBV19 to TRBJ1-2, with D possibly TRBD1 on 5 matching bases. This CDR3 has 13 amino acids. Germline CDR1 reads LNHDA; CDR2 reads SQIVND (reference sequence). Trimming left V 1 base short and J 5 bases short, with 8 bases between. CDR3 loop: CASSIGGRYGYTF. In nucleotides, the CDR3 is TGTGCCAGTAGTATAGGGGGCCGGTATGGCTACACCTTC.

The gene calls are TRBV7-9 and TRBJ2-1, with 7 bases identical to TRBD1. V lost 7 bases and J lost 0; bases outside the gene matches: 9. The CDR3 length is 16 residues. CDR1 and CDR2 from the germline V gene are SEHNR and FQNEAQ (reference sequence). DNA for the CDR3: TGTGCCAGCACCGGCCCCGGGACAGTCTCCTACAATGAGCAGTTCTTC. It translates to CASTGPGTVSYNEQFF.

The J gene is TRBJ2-3, the V gene TRBV9; D gene ambiguous. Trimming took 3 bases from V and 0 from J, leaving 5 bases between them. In germline, CDR1 is SGDLS, CDR2 YYNGEE. CDR3 size: 13 residues. The CDR3 nucleotides are TGTGCCAGCAGCGCGGTGAGCACAGATACGCAGTATTTT. This gives the protein CASSAVSTDTQYF.

The chain links TRBV6-5 to TRBJ2-4; D remains ambiguous. Between the trimmed V and J ends, which lost 4 bases and 0 bases, there was a span of 13 bases. Germline V gene sequence: CDR1 MNHEY, CDR2 SVGAGI. The CDR3 consists of 16 residues. CDR3 sequence reads: CASSSTTGLAKNIQYF. The CDR3 DNA reads as TGTGCCAGCAGTTCTACGACCGGGTTAGCCAAAAACATTCAGTACTTC.

This chain links TRBV29-1 with TRBJ2-5, with a tentative D call TRBD1 (5 bases). Matching the DNA end better, TRBJ2-7 makes the J call doubtful. The CDR3 is 14 residues long. Germline loops: CDR1 SQVTM, CDR2 ANQGSEA. CDR3 protein: CSVVSGADEYEQYF. CDR3 DNA: TGCAGCGTTGTCAGTGGGGCGGACGAATACGAGCAGTACTTC.

The gene calls are TRBV6-1 and TRBJ1-2; D remains unclear. This CDR3 is built from 14 residues. CDR1 and CDR2 from the germline V gene are MNHNS and SASEGT. With 3 bases removed from V and 3 bases from J, the gap between germline ends came to 11 bases. CDR3 DNA: TGTGCCAGCAGTGAGGAGGGCCAGCACTATGGCTACACCTTC. Protein: CASSEEGQHYGYTF.

The rearrangement links TRBV11-2 to TRBJ2-5; TRBD2 aligns across 10 bases. Trimming cost V 2 bases and J 5 bases; bases outside gene matches: 11. From germline, CDR1 is SGHAT and CDR2 FQNNGV. The CDR3 loop spans 17 amino acids. CDR3 bases: TGTGCCAGCAGCTTAAGGAAGGCTAGCGGGAGTATGGAGACCCAGTACTTC. Translation: CASSLRKASGSMETQYF.

The V and J genes are TRBV7-6 and TRBJ2-5, with unresolved D. V dropped 5 bases and J dropped 5 bases, with 9 bases sitting between them. From germline, CDR1 is SGHVS and CDR2 FNYEAQ. The CDR3 covers 12 residues. DNA of the CDR3: TGTGCCAGCAGCCGGCCCGGGGAGACCCAGTACTTC. Amino acid sequence: CASSRPGETQYF.

The V call is TRBV2, the J call TRBJ2-5; 13 bases match TRBD2. In germline, CDR1 is SNHLY, CDR2 FYNNEI. Trimming removed 6 bases from V and 3 bases from J; junction bases left unmatched: 4. The CDR3 consists of 15 residues. CDR3 residues: CASSTGTSGEETQYF. The DNA for the CDR3 is TGTGCCAGCAGCACCGGGACTAGCGGGGAAGAGACCCAGTACTTC.

In its sample, this clone was seen once. The chain carries TRBV19 and TRBJ1-5, with D maybe TRBD1 (5 bases). V lost 7 bases to trimming and J lost 3 bases, with 13 bases between them. CDR1 and CDR2 (germline): LNHDA, SQIVND (reference sequence). There are 14 residues in the CDR3. The CDR3 reads CASNWGQINQPQHF. Here the CDR3 DNA reads TGTGCCAGTAACTGGGGCCAGATCAATCAGCCCCAGCATTTT.

The chain links TRBV15 to TRBJ2-2, with TRBD1 as a possible D gene (6 bases). The CDR3 is made up of 12 amino acids. The germline V gene has CDR1 LNHNV and CDR2 YYDKDF (reference sequence). The V gene lost 3 bases and the J gene lost 7 bases, with 6 bases spanning the gap. This chain's CDR3 is CATSRGHGELFF. The CDR3 coding sequence is TGTGCCACCAGCAGGGGACACGGGGAGCTGTTTTTT.

This clone has just a few counts. This sequence joins TRBV7-9 and TRBJ1-4; 9 bases align to TRBD1. Germline V gene data show CDR1 as SEHNR and CDR2 as FQNEAQ (reference sequence). The CDR3 spans 15 residues. V was clipped by 5 bases and J by 4 bases; unmatched bases: 5. CDR3 in amino acids: CASSATGGHNEKLFF. CDR3 sequence (DNA): TGTGCCAGCAGCGCAACAGGGGGCCATAATGAAAAACTGTTTTTT.

This chain connects TRBV4-3 to TRBJ2-1; D gene uncertain. The CDR3 contains 13 residues. Germline V CDR1 and CDR2: LGHNA, YSLEER. With 0 bases removed from V and 7 bases from J, the gap between germline ends came to 7 bases. CDR3 nucleotide sequence: TGCGCCAGCAGCCAAGATCTACGGAATGAGCAGTTCTTC. Translation gives CASSQDLRNEQFF.

V is TRBV5-4 and J is TRBJ2-2; 13 bases align to TRBD2. Germline assignment: CDR1 SGHNT and CDR2 YYREEE (reference sequence). The CDR3 sequence is 16 residues long. Trimming at V came to 5 bases and at J to 6 bases, leaving 7 bases not matched to a gene. CDR3: CASRRETSGRSGELFF. The CDR3 nucleotides read TGTGCCAGCAGGCGTGAGACTAGCGGGAGGTCCGGGGAGCTGTTTTTT.

This chain links TRBV28 with TRBJ1-5; D is possibly TRBD1 (5 bases). Per germline, CDR1 MDHEN and CDR2 SYDVKM. The ends were cut back, 7 bases at V and 7 bases at J, with 17 bases in the middle. The CDR3 is 14 residues long. The CDR3 region has the DNA TGTGCCAGCAATAGTATAGAAGGGGAACAGCCCCAGCATTTT. As protein: CASNSIEGEQPQHF.

This chain links TRBV6-5 with TRBJ2-4; 9 bases line up with TRBD1. Per germline, CDR1 MNHEY and CDR2 SVGAGI. CDR3 size: 14 residues. Trimming cost V 6 bases and J 9 bases; bases outside gene matches: 9. DNA of the CDR3: TGTGCCAGCAGCGCCAACAGGGGGCCCGGCATTCAGTACTTC. As protein: CASSANRGPGIQYF.

This sequence joins TRBV7-6 and TRBJ2-1; TRBD1 matches 10 bases. CDR3 length equals 17 residues. Trimming removed 5 bases from V and 9 bases from J; junction bases left unmatched: 16. The germline V gene encodes CDR1 SGHVS and CDR2 FNYEAQ. The CDR3 region is CASSPTGTGVWSGEQFF. CDR3 in DNA: TGTGCCAGCAGCCCTACCGGGACAGGGGTATGGTCGGGTGAGCAGTTCTTC.

The chain joins TRBV6-5 to TRBJ1-1; TRBD1 is a possible D gene (6 bases). Looked up from germline, CDR1 is MNHEY and CDR2 is SVGAGI. Trimming pared 6 bases from V and 1 base from J, leaving 15 bases between. The CDR3 runs 15 residues. The CDR3 region is CASSWGGGGNTEAFF. CDR3 bases: TGTGCCAGCAGCTGGGGGGGAGGGGGGAACACTGAAGCTTTCTTT.